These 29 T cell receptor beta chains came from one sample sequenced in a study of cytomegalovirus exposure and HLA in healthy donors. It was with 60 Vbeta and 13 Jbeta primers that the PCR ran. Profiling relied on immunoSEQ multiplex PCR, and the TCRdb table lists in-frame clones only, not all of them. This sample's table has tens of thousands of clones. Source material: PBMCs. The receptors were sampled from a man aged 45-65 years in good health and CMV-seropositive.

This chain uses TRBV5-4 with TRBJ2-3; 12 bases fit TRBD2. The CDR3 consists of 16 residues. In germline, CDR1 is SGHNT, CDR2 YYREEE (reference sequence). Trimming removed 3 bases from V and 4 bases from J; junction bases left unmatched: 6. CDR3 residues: CASSSRLAGESDTQYF. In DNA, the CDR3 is TGTGCCAGCAGCTCAAGACTAGCGGGAGAATCAGATACGCAGTATTTT.

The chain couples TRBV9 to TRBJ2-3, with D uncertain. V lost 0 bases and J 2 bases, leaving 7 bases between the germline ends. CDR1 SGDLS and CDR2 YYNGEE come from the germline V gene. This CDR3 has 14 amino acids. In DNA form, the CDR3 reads TGTGCCAGCAGCGTAGAAGCGCACACAGATACGCAGTATTTT. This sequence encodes CASSVEAHTDTQYF.

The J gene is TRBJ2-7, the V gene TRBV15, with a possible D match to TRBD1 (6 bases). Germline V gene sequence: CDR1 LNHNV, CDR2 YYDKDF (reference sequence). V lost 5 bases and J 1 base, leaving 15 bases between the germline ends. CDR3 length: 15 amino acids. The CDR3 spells CATSGQLSLSYEQYF. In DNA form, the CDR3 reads TGTGCCACCAGCGGACAGTTAAGCCTATCCTACGAGCAGTACTTC.

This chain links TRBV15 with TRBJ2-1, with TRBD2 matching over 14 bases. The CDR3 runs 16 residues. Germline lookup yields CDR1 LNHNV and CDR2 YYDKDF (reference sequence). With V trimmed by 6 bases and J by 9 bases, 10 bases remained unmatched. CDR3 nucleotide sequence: TGTGCCACCAGAAACAGGGGACTAGCGGGAGAAGGTGAGCAGTTCTTC. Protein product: CATRNRGLAGEGEQFF.

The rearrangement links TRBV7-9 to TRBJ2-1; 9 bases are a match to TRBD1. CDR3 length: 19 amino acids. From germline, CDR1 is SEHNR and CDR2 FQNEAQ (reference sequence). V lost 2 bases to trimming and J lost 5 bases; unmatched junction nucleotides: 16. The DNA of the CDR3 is TGTGCCAGCAGCTTATACGGGACAGGGTGGGGTACCCACAACAATGAGCAGTTCTTC. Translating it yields CASSLYGTGWGTHNNEQFF.

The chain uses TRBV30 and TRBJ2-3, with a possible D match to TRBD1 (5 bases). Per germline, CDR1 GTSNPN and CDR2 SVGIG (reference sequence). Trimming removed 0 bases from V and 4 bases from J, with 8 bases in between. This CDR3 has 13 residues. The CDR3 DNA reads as TGTGCCTGGAGTGTACAAGGGGCAGATACGCAGTATTTT. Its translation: CAWSVQGADTQYF.

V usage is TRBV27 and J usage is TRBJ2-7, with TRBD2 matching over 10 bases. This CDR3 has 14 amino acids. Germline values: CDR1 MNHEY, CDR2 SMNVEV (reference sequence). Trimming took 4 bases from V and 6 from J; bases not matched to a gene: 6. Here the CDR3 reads CASSSLAGVSEQYF. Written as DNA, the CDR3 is TGTGCCAGCAGTTCCCTAGCGGGAGTTTCCGAGCAGTACTTC.

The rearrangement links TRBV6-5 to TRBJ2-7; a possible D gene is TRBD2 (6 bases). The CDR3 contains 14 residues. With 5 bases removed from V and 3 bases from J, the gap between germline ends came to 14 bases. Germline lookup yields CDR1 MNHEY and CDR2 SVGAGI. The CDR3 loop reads CASSLRTGDYEQYV. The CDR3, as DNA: TGTGCCAGCAGTCTTCGGACGGGGGACTACGAGCAGTACGTC.

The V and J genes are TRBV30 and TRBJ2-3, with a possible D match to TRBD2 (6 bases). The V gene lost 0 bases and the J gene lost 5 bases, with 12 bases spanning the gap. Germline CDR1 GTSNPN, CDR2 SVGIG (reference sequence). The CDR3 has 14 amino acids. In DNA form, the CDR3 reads TGTGCCTGGAGTGTGTTTAGCGGCAGAGATACGCAGTATTTT. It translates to CAWSVFSGRDTQYF.

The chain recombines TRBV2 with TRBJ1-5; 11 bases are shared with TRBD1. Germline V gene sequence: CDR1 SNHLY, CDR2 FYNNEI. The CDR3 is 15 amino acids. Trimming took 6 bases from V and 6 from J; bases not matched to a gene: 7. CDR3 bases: TGTGCCAGCAGGTCGGGACAGGGGGTGAGTCAGCCCCAGCATTTT. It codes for CASRSGQGVSQPQHF.

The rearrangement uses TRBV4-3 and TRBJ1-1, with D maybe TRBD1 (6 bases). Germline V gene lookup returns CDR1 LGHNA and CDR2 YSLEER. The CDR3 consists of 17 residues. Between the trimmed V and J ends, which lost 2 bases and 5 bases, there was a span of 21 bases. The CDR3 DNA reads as TGCGCCAGCAGCCAACGGATGATAGGGGGGCGGGGGACTGAAGCTTTCTTT. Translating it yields CASSQRMIGGRGTEAFF.

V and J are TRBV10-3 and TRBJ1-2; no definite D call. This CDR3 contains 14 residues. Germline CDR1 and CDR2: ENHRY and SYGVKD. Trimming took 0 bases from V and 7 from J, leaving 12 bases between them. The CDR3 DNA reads TGTGCCATCAGTGAGTCGATTAACCCCGGTGGCTACACCTTC. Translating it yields CAISESINPGGYTF.

CDR3 sequence: CASSYLPRGNTEAFF. The CDR3 coding sequence is TGTGCCAGCAGTTACCTCCCTCGGGGGAACACTGAAGCTTTCTTT. This chain uses TRBV6-6 with TRBJ1-1; D is ambiguous. The germline CDR1 and CDR2 sequences are MNHNY and SVGAGI (reference sequence). This CDR3 contains 15 residues. V was pared by 2 bases and J by 1 base, with 11 bases between.

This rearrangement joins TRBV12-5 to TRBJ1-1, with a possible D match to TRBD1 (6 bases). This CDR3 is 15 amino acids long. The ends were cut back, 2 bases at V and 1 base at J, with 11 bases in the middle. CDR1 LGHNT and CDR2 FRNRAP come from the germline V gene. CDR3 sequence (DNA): TGTGCTAGTGGTTTGCTCCGGGGGGCGAACACTGAAGCTTTCTTT. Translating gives CASGLLRGANTEAFF.

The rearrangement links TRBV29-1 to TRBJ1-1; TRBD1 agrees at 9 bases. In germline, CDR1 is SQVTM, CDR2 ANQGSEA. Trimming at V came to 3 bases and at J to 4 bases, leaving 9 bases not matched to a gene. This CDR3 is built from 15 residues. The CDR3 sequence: CSVESNRGPGTEAFF. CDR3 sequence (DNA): TGCAGCGTTGAGTCGAACAGGGGGCCCGGCACTGAAGCTTTCTTT. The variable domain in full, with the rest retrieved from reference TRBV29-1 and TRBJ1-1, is SAVISQKPSRDICQRGTSLTIQCQVDSQVTMMFWYRQQPGQSLTLIATANQGSEATYESGFVIDKFPISRPNLTFSTLTVSNMSPEDSSIYLCSVESNRGPGTEAFFGQGTRLTVV.

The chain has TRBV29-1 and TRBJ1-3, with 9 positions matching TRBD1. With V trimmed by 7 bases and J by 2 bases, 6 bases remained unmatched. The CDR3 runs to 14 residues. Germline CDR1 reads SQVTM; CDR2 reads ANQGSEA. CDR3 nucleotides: TGCAGCGCCTGGACAGGGGTAGCTGGAAACACCATATATTTT. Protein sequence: CSAWTGVAGNTIYF.

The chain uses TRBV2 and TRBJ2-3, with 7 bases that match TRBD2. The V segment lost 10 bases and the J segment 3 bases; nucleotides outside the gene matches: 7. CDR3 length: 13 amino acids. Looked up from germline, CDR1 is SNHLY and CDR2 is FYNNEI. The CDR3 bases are TGTGCCACCCGAATACTAGCGACAGATACGCAGTATTTT. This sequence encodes CATRILATDTQYF.

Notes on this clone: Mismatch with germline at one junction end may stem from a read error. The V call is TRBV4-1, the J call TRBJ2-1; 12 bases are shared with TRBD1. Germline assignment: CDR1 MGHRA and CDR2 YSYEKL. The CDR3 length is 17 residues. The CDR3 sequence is CASSQDQGTGGYNERFF. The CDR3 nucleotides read TGCGCCAGCAGCCAAGATCAGGGGACAGGGGGCTACAATGAGCGGTTCTTC.

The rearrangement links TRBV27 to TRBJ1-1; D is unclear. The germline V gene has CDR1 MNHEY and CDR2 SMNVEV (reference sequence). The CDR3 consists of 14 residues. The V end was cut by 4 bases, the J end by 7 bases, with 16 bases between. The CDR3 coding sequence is TGTGCCAGCAGTTCGAGAGCTGAACAGAGTGAAGCTTTCTTT. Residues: CASSSRAEQSEAFF.

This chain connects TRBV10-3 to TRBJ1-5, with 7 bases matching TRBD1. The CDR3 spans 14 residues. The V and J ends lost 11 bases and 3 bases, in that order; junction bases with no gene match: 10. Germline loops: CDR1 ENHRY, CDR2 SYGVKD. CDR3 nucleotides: TGTGCCCCGAAGCCGGGACAGTCCAATCAGCCCCAGCATTTT. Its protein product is CAPKPGQSNQPQHF.

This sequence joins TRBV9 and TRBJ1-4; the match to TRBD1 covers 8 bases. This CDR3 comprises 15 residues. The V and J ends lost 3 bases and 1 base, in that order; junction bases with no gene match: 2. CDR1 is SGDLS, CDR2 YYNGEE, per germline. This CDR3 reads CASSGQGKTNEKLFF. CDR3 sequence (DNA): TGTGCCAGCAGCGGACAGGGGAAAACTAATGAAAAACTGTTTTTT.

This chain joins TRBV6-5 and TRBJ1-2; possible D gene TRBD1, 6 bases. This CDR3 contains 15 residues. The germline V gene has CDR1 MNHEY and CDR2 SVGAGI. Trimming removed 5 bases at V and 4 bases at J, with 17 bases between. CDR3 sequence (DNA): TGTGCCAGCAGTGCGGATTGGACAGCACTCTATGGCTACACCTTC. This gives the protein CASSADWTALYGYTF.

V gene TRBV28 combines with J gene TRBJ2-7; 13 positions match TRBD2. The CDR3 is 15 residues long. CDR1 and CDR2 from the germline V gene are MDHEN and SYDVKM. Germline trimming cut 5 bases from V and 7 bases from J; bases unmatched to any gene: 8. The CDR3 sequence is CASSPGLAGVGEQYF. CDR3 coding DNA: TGTGCCAGCAGTCCTGGACTAGCGGGAGTAGGGGAGCAGTACTTC.

CDR3 sequence (DNA): TGTGCCAGCAGTTACTCGGACAACGGGGAGCAGTTCTTC. Translation gives CASSYSDNGEQFF. The chain uses TRBV6-5 and TRBJ2-1; a possible D gene is TRBD1 (5 bases). The V end lost 0 bases, the J end lost 10 bases, and 10 bases lay between the germline ends. CDR1 and CDR2 (germline): MNHEY, SVGAGI. This CDR3 comprises 13 residues.

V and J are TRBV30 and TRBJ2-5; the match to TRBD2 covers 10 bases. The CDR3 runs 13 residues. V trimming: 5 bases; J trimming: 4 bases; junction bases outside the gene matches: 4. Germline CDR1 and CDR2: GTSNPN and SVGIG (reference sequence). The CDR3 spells CAWSIAGGETQYF. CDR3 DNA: TGTGCCTGGTCGATAGCGGGAGGAGAGACCCAGTACTTC. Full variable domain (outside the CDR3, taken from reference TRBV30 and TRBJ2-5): SQTIHQWPATLVQPVGSPLSLECTVEGTSNPNLYWYRQAAGRGLQLLFYSVGIGQISSEVPQNLSASRPQDRQFILSSKKLLLSDSGFYLCAWSIAGGETQYFGPGTRLLVL.

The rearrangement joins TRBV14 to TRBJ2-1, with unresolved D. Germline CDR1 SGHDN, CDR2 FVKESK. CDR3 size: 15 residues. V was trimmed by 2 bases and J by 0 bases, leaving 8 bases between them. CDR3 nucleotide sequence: TGTGCCAGCAGCCAATGGAGATACTCCTACAATGAGCAGTTCTTC. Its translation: CASSQWRYSYNEQFF.

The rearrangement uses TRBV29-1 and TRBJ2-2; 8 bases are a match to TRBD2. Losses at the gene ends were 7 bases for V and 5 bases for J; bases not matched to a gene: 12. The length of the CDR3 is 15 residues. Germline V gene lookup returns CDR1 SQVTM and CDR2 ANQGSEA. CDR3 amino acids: CSATTPGLETGELFF. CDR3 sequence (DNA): TGCAGCGCTACGACACCGGGACTAGAGACCGGGGAGCTGTTTTTT.

In nucleotides, the CDR3 is TGTGCCAGCAGAGGGACCGGGACTCTCTACGAGCAGTACTTC. This translates into CASRGTGTLYEQYF. The genes are TRBV27 and TRBJ2-7, with D maybe TRBD2 (6 bases). The V end lost 6 bases, the J end lost 3 bases, and 15 bases lay between the germline ends. The germline V gene has CDR1 MNHEY and CDR2 SMNVEV (reference sequence). CDR3 size: 14 residues.

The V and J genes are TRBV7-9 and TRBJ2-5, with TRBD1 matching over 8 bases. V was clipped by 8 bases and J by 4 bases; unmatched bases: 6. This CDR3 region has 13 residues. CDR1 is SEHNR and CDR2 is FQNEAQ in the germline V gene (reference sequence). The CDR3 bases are TGTGCCAGCGGGACTGACAGGGGAGAGACCCAGTACTTC. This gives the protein CASGTDRGETQYF.